A single sample gave rise to the 8 T cell receptor beta chains below, sequenced in a study of blood T cells in healthy people across ages. Next came a second PCR, run for about 7 to 12 cycles, which used a sample-barcoded 5' primer along with a J-beta primer mix. MiXCR, run by TCRdb on the 5' RACE reads, gives a single entry per CDR3 protein. The sample carries a few hundred thousand distinct CDR3 sequences, 25% to 30% recorded once. Source material: blood. Source of these receptors: a woman between 70 and 85 years old in good health.

This clonotype was counted a few times. The missing conserved phenylalanine or tryptophan at the end of this CDR3 makes a read error likely. The gene calls are TRBV4-2 and TRBJ1-4; unclear D gene. The germline V and J ends were trimmed by 0 bases and 0 bases, with 8 bases remaining between them. There are 16 residues in the CDR3. Looked up from germline, CDR1 is LGHNA and CDR2 is YNFKEQ. CDR3 sequence reads: CASSQDLGTTNEKLFL. The CDR3 DNA reads as TGTGCCAGCAGCCAAGATTTGGGGACAACTAATGAAAAACTGTTTCTT.

This rearrangement joins TRBV9 to TRBJ2-1; D gene unclear. Germline V gives CDR1 SGDLS, CDR2 YYNGEE. This CDR3 is 15 amino acids long. Between the trimmed V and J ends, which lost 0 bases and 2 bases, there was a span of 9 bases. The DNA of the CDR3 is TGTGCCAGCAGCGTAGGAGGTACTACCTACAATGAGCAGTTCTTC. It encodes CASSVGGTTYNEQFF.

This clonotype has a handful of counts. The CDR3 loop reads CASSLPSGGVGYTF. The CDR3 DNA sequence: TGCGCCAGCAGCTTGCCATCTGGAGGGGTGGGCTACACCTTC. This chain uses TRBV5-1 with TRBJ1-2; tentative D call: TRBD1 (5 bases). CDR1 and CDR2 (germline): SGHRS, YFSETQ. V was trimmed by 1 base and J by 8 bases, leaving 15 bases between them. The CDR3 is made up of 14 amino acids.

In this sample, this clonotype turned up once. The J gene is TRBJ2-7, the V gene TRBV20-1, with 7 bases identical to TRBD2. V lost 4 bases, J lost 0 bases, and 6 bases stayed unmatched. The CDR3 extends over 14 amino acids. Germline V gene data show CDR1 as DFQATT and CDR2 as SNEGSKA (reference sequence). The CDR3 nucleotides read TGCAGTGCTATGGGACTACCCCTCTCCTACGAGCAGTACTTC. It encodes CSAMGLPLSYEQYF.

In its sample, this clonotype was seen a few times. V usage is TRBV2 and J usage is TRBJ1-2; D is unresolved. The CDR3 contains 14 residues. The germline V gene has CDR1 SNHLY and CDR2 FYNNEI. V lost 2 bases to trimming and J lost 4 bases, with 11 bases between them. The chain's CDR3 is CASSEKAAFYGYTF. The CDR3 DNA sequence: TGTGCCAGCAGTGAAAAGGCAGCCTTCTATGGCTACACCTTC.

Only a few counts were recorded for this clonotype. The chain employs TRBV7-2 and TRBJ2-5; D is unclear. The CDR3 has 12 residues. Trimming took off 5 bases at V and 4 bases at J, with 8 bases between the two ends. Germline CDR1 reads SGHTA; CDR2 reads FQGNSA. The CDR3 DNA is TGTGCCAGCAGCGGGTTGAGAGAGACCCAGTACTTC. Its translation: CASSGLRETQYF.

The gene calls are TRBV27 and TRBJ2-1, with TRBD2 identical over 11 bases. Germline CDR1 MNHEY, CDR2 SMNVEV (reference sequence). V was pared by 6 bases and J by 9 bases, with 7 bases of the junction left unmatched. CDR3 length equals 14 residues. The CDR3 protein is CASRLAGVISEQFF. The CDR3 nucleotides read TGTGCCAGCAGACTAGCGGGAGTTATAAGTGAGCAGTTCTTC.

The chain uses TRBV27 and TRBJ1-1, with D possibly being TRBD1 (5 bases). V was shortened by 3 bases and J by 1 base, with 9 bases between the two germline ends. This CDR3 is 14 amino acids long. Germline loops: CDR1 MNHEY, CDR2 SMNVEV (reference sequence). The DNA for the CDR3 is TGTGCCAGCAGTTTGGTACAGGAGAACACTGAAGCTTTCTTT. Its protein is CASSLVQENTEAFF.